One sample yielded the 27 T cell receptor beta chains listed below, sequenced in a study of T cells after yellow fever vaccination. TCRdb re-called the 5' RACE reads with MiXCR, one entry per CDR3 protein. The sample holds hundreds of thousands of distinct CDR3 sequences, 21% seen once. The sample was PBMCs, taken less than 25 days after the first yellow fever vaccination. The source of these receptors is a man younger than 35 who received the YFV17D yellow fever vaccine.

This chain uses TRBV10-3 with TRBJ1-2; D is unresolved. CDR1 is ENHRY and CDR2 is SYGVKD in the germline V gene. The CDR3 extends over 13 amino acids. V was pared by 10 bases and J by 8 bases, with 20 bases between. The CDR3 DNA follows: TGTGCCACCCACCCTCTAACGCCCGGGGGCTACACCTTC. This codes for CATHPLTPGGYTF.

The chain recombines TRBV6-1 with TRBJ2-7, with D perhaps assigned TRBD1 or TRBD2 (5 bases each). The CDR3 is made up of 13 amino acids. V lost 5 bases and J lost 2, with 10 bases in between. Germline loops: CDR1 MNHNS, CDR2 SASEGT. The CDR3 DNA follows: TGTGCCAGCAGTATGGGACGGCCCTACGAGCAGTACTTC. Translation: CASSMGRPYEQYF.

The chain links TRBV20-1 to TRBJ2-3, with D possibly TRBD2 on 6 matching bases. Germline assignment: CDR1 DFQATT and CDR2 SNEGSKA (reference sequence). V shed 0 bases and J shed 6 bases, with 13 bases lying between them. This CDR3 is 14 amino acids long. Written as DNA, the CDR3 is TGCAGTGCTAGAGATCAACAGGCGGGGGATACGCAGTATTTT. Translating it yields CSARDQQAGDTQYF.

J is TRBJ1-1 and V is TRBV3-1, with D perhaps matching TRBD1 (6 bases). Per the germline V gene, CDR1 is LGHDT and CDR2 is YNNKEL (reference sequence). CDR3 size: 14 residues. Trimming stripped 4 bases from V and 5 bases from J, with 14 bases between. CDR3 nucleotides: TGTGCCAGCAGCCGGGGGGCTTTAGGGACTGAAGCTTTCTTT. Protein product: CASSRGALGTEAFF.

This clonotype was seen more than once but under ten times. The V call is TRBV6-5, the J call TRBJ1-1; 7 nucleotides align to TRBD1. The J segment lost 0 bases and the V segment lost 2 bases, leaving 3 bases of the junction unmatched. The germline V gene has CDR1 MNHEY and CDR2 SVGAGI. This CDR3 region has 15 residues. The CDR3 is CASSYRGQLNTEAFF. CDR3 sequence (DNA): TGTGCCAGCAGTTACAGGGGACAGTTGAACACTGAAGCTTTCTTT.

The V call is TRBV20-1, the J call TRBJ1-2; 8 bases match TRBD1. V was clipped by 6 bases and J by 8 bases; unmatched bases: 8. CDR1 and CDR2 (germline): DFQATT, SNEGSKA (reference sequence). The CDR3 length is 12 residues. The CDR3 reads CSANDRGRGYTF. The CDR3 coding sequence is TGCAGTGCAAACGACAGGGGACGGGGCTACACCTTC.

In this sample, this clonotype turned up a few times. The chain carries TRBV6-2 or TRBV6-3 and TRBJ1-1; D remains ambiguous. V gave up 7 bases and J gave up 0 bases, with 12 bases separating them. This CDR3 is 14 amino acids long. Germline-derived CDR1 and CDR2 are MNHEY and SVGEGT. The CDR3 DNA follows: TGTGCCAGCAACGGATATACTATGAACACTGAAGCTTTCTTT. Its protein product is CASNGYTMNTEAFF.

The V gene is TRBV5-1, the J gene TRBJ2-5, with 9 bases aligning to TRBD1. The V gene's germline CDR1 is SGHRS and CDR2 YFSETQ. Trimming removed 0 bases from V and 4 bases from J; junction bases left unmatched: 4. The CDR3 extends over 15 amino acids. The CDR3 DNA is TGCGCCAGCAGCTTGGAACAGGGGGCCAGAGAGACCCAGTACTTC. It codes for CASSLEQGARETQYF. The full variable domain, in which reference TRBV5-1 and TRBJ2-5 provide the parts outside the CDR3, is KAGVTQTPRYLIKTRGQQVTLSCSPISGHRSVSWYQQTPGQGLQFLFEYFSETQRNKGNFPGRFSGRQFSNSRSEMNVSTLELGDSALYLCASSLEQGARETQYFGPGTRLLVL.

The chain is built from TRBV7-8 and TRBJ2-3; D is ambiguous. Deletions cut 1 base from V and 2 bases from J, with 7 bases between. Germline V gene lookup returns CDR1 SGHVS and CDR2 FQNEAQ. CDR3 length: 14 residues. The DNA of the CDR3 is TGTGCCAGCAGCTTAGATGTGGCCACAGATACGCAGTATTTT. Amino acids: CASSLDVATDTQYF. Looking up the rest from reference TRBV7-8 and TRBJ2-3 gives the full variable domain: GAGVSQSPRYKVAKRGQDVALRCDPISGHVSLFWYQQALGQGPEFLTYFQNEAQLDKSGLPSDRFFAERPEGSVSTLKIQRTQQEDSAVYLCASSLDVATDTQYFGPGTRLTVL.

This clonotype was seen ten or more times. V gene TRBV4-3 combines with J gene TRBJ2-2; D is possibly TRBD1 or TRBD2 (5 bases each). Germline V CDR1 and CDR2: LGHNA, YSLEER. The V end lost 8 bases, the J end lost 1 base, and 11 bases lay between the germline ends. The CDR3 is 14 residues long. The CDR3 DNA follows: TGCGCCAGCGCCGGGACGGTGAACACCGGGGAGCTGTTTTTT. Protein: CASAGTVNTGELFF.

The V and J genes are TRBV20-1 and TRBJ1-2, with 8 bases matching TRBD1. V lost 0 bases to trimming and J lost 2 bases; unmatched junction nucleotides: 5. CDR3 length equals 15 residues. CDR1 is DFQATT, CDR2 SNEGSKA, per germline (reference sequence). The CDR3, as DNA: TGCAGTGCTAGAGATCAGGCAGGGGGCAACTATGGCTACACCTTC. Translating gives CSARDQAGGNYGYTF.

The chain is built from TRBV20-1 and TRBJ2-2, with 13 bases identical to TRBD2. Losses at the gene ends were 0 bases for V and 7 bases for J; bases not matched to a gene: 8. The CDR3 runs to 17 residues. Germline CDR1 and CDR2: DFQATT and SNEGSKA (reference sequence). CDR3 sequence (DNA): TGCAGTGCTAGAGAAACTAGCGGGGGGGCCCGTTTCGGGGAGCTGTTTTTT. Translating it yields CSARETSGGARFGELFF.

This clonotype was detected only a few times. The CDR3 region is CSAGPGLGKETQYF. In DNA form, the CDR3 reads TGCAGTGCTGGCCCGGGACTAGGGAAAGAGACCCAGTACTTC. The chain has TRBV20-1 and TRBJ2-5; TRBD2 matches 8 bases. The CDR3 is made up of 14 amino acids. Trimming removed 5 bases from V and 3 bases from J; junction bases left unmatched: 8. Germline values: CDR1 DFQATT, CDR2 SNEGSKA (reference sequence).

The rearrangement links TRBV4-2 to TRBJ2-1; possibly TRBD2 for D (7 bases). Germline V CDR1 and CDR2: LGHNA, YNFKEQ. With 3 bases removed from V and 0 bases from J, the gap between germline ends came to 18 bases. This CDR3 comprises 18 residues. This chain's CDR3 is CASSHSGRGLSSYNEQFF. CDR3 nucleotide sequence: TGTGCCAGCAGCCACTCGGGGCGGGGGCTGAGCTCCTACAATGAGCAGTTCTTC.

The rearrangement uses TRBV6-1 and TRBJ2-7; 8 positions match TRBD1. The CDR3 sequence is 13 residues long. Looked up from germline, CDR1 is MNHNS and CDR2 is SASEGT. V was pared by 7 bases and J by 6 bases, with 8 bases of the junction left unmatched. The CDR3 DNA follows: TGTGCCAGCAAACCGGGACAGGCCCTCGAGCAGTACTTC. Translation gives CASKPGQALEQYF.

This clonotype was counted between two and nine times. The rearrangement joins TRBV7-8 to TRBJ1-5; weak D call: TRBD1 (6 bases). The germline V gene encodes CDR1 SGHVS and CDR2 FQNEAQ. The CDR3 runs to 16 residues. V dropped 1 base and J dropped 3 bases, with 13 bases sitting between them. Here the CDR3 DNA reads TGTGCCAGCAGCTTAGTGAACAGGGCGAACAATCAGCCCCAGCATTTT. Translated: CASSLVNRANNQPQHF.

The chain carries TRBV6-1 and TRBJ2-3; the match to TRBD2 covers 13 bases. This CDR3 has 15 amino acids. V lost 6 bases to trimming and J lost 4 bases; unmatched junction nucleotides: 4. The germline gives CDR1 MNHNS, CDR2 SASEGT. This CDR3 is CASRRTSGGSDTQYF. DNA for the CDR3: TGTGCCAGCAGACGGACTAGCGGGGGCTCAGATACGCAGTATTTT.

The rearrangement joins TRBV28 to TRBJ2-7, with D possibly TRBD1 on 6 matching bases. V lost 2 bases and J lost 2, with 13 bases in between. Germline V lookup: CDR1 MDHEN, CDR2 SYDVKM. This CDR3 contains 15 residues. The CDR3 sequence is CASSLGQKRTYEQYV. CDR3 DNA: TGTGCCAGCAGTTTAGGACAGAAACGGACCTACGAGCAGTACGTC.

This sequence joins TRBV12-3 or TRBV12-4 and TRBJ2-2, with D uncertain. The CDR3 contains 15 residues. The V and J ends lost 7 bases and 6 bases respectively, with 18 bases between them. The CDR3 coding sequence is TGTGCCAGCAATATTCCGGGCCCCCGGGCCGGGGAGCTGTTTTTT. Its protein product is CASNIPGPRAGELFF.

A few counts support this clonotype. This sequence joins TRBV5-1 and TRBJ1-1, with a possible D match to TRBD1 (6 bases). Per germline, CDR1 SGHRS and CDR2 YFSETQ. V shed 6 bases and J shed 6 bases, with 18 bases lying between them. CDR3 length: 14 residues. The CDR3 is CASNPIGTTAEAFF. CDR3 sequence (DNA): TGCGCCAGCAATCCCATAGGGACAACGGCTGAAGCTTTCTTT.

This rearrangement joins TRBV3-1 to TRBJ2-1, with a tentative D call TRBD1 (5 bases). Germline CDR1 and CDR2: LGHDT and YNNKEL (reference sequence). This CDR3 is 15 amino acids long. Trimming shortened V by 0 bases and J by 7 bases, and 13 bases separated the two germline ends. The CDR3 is CASSQDGAPGNEQFF. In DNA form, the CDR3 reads TGTGCCAGCAGCCAAGATGGAGCCCCAGGGAATGAGCAGTTCTTC.

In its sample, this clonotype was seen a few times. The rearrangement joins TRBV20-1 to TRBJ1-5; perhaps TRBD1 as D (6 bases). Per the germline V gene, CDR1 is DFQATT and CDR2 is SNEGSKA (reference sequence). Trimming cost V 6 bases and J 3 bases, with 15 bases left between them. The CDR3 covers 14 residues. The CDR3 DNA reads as TGCAGTGCCCGCGCGACAGGTCCCAATCAGCCCCAGCATTTT. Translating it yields CSARATGPNQPQHF.

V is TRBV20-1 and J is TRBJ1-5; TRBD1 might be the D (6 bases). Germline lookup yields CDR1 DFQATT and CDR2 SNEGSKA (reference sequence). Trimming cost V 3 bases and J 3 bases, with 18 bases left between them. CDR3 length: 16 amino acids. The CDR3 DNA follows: TGCAGTGCTAGGGGGTTTCTACAGGGACTCAATCAGCCCCAGCATTTT. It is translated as CSARGFLQGLNQPQHF.

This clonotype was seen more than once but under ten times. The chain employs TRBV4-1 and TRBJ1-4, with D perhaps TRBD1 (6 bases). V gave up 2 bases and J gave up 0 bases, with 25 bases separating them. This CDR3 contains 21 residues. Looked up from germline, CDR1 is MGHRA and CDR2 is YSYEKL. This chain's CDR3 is CASSQLGLLRGQRPTNEKLFF. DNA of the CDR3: TGCGCCAGCAGCCAATTAGGTTTGCTTCGAGGACAGAGACCAACTAATGAAAAACTGTTTTTT.

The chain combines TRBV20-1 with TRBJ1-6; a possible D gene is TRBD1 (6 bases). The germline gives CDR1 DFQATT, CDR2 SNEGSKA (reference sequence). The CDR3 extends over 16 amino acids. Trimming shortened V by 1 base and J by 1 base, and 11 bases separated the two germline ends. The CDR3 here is CSARGGPGSYNSPLHF. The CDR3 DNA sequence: TGCAGTGCTAGAGGGGGGCCAGGTTCCTATAATTCACCCCTCCACTTT.

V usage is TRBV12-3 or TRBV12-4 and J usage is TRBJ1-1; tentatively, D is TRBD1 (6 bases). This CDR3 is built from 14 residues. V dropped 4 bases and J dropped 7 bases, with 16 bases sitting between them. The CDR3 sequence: CASSWLGRGGEAFF. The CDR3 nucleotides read TGTGCCAGCAGTTGGCTTGGCAGGGGTGGTGAAGCTTTCTTT.

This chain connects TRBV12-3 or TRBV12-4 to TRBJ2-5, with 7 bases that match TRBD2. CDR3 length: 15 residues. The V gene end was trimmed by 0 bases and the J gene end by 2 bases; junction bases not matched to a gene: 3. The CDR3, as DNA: TGTGCCAGCAGTTTAGCAGCGGGGTTACAAGAGACCCAGTACTTC. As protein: CASSLAAGLQETQYF.